This T cell receptor (beta chain) appears in the sequencing data of a study of cytomegalovirus exposure and HLA in healthy donors. Study observations and caveats: Analysis was performed later, and it showed HLA-associated TCR beta chains to be more clonally expanded than equally common others. Presence/absence analyses assumed roughly uniform sequencing depth across donors, which may not hold. Using the classifier, cytomegalovirus status was reportedly diagnosed with high specificity and sensitivity.

Healthy donors of bone marrow made up the group. To note about this clone: Its antigen is as yet unknown.

With V trimmed by 3 bases and J by 3 bases, 18 bases remained unmatched. Germline V gene sequence: CDR1 SGHRS, CDR2 YFSETQ. The CDR3 covers 19 residues. A multiplex PCR was run with 60 Vbeta primers and 13 Jbeta primers. Sequencing used immunoSEQ multiplex PCR; TCRdb keeps in-frame clones, though not all of them. The sample lists about 150,000 clones, 80% occurring once. This chain connects TRBV5-1 to TRBJ2-7; the match to TRBD2 covers 10 bases. The sequence was collected from a woman in her thirties or forties in good health and CMV-seropositive. Sequenced sample: PBMCs. CDR3: CASSSVQGRWTSGYYEQYF. The CDR3 DNA reads as TGCGCCAGCAGCTCTGTACAGGGTCGGTGGACTAGCGGTTACTACGAGCAGTACTTC. The variable domain in full, completed from reference TRBV5-1 and TRBJ2-7, reads KAGVTQTPRYLIKTRGQQVTLSCSPISGHRSVSWYQQTPGQGLQFLFEYFSETQRNKGNFPGRFSGRQFSNSRSEMNVSTLELGDSALYLCASSSVQGRWTSGYYEQYFGPGTRLTVT.